Here is one T cell receptor (beta chain) with its context. Its antigen is not identified. The sample originates from a study of human T cells and chemical hapten exposure. Separate cDNA molecules received unique molecular identifiers, which the library attached to them. Per the original methods: TCRs per sample had a median of approximately 88,000 and ranged from about 23,224 to 750,000. One entry per CDR3 protein, called by TCRdb with MiXCR from the RACE reads. TCRdb's processing, not the authors' own work, is the source of the V and J calls. Of roughly 100,000 distinct CDR3 sequences in the sample, about 8.8% are singletons; the top ten hold around 3%. Study-level results: TCRs at high frequency, those above 1 in 1000, did not change with DPC sensitization.

The sample's time point: healthy volunteer bleed at 2 weeks. It was from unfractionated whole blood that total RNA was extracted. Trimming removed 1 base at V and 4 bases at J, with 8 bases between. The CDR3 runs to 14 residues. The germline V gene has CDR1 MNHNS and CDR2 SASEGT. Sequencing was carried out using whole blood. The V and J genes are TRBV6-1 and TRBJ1-5, with D uncertain. This clonotype originated in a female donor in good health. Some clones in this sample may be carry-over from other donors' samples. The CDR3 DNA sequence: TGTGCCAGCAGTGAAGAGGTCGGAAATCAGCCCCAGCATTTT. It yields the protein CASSEEVGNQPQHF.